This passage covers 15 T cell receptor beta chains from one sample sequenced in a study of blood T cell repertoires in COVID-19. TCRdb's table, derived via immunoSEQ multiplex PCR, lists solely in-frame clones and lacks some. The repertoire holds under 85,000 clones, with approximately 87% as singletons. The material sequenced was peripheral blood. These receptors came from a man older than 75 in a cohort sampled during active COVID-19.

The CDR3 DNA sequence: TGTGCCAGCAGCTTGGAAGGGAGAACTGAAGCTTTCTTT. It codes for CASSLEGRTEAFF. The V gene is TRBV5-4, the J gene TRBJ1-1; D is unresolved. This CDR3 comprises 13 residues. Germline V gene lookup returns CDR1 SGHNT and CDR2 YYREEE (reference sequence). The V end was cut by 0 bases, the J end by 5 bases, with 8 bases between.

The chain employs TRBV6-5 and TRBJ1-5; tentative D call: TRBD1 (6 bases). Trimming left V 2 bases short and J 6 bases short, with 14 bases between. Germline loops: CDR1 MNHEY, CDR2 SVGAGI. The CDR3 sequence is 15 residues long. The CDR3 DNA reads as TGTGCCAGCAGTTACGATGGGACACAGGGTCAGCCCCAGCATTTT. Amino acid sequence: CASSYDGTQGQPQHF.

The table lists this clone with a few counts. The V call is TRBV5-8, the J call TRBJ2-7; 7 nucleotides agree with TRBD1. Germline-derived CDR1 and CDR2 are SGHTS and YDEGEE. The CDR3 is 12 residues long. Germline trimming cut 2 bases from V and 6 bases from J; bases unmatched to any gene: 2. In DNA form, the CDR3 reads TGTGCCAGCAGCTTAGACAGGGTCGAGCAGTACGTC. Its translation is CASSLDRVEQYV.

The chain employs TRBV27 and TRBJ2-7; 9 bases are shared with TRBD1. The CDR3 sequence is 14 residues long. V trimming: 5 bases; J trimming: 3 bases; junction bases outside the gene matches: 5. Looked up from germline, CDR1 is MNHEY and CDR2 is SMNVEV (reference sequence). The CDR3 bases are TGTGCCAGCAGTATCAGACAGGGGGTCTACGAGCAGTACTTC. The encoded protein is CASSIRQGVYEQYF.

The rearrangement uses TRBV6-2 or TRBV6-3 and TRBJ1-1, with TRBD1 identical over 9 bases. CDR3 length equals 14 residues. Germline lookup yields CDR1 MNHEY and CDR2 SVGEGT. J was trimmed by 4 bases and V by 6 bases; bases with no gene match: 6. The CDR3 is CASSNRGLATEAFF. Written as DNA, the CDR3 is TGTGCCAGCAGCAACAGGGGGCTGGCCACTGAAGCTTTCTTT.

The chain is built from TRBV2 and TRBJ2-6; D is unclear. Germline CDR1 and CDR2: SNHLY and FYNNEI. This CDR3 region has 15 residues. V dropped 5 bases and J dropped 0 bases, with 8 bases sitting between them. CDR3 sequence (DNA): TGTGCCAGCAGTATACTAACCTCTGGGGCCAACGTCCTGACTTTC. It codes for CASSILTSGANVLTF. Combining the CDR3 with reference TRBV2 and TRBJ2-6 gives the whole variable domain EPEVTQTPSHQVTQMGQEVILRCVPISNHLYFYWYRQILGQKVEFLVSFYNNEISEKSEIFDDQFSVERPDGSNFTLKIRSTKLEDSAMYFCASSILTSGANVLTFGAGSRLTVL.

The count of this clone is one. The rearrangement joins TRBV5-1 to TRBJ1-5; maybe TRBD1 (5 bases). Trimming took off 0 bases at V and 3 bases at J, with 10 bases between the two ends. CDR1 and CDR2 from the germline V gene are SGHRS and YFSETQ. The CDR3 sequence is 15 residues long. This CDR3 reads CASSLEGANNQPQHF. CDR3 nucleotides: TGCGCCAGCAGCTTGGAAGGGGCCAACAATCAGCCCCAGCATTTT.

This clone appeared a single time. V usage is TRBV6-5 and J usage is TRBJ2-3; D not resolved. The CDR3 is made up of 16 amino acids. V was pared by 2 bases and J by 0 bases, with 12 bases between. The germline V gene has CDR1 MNHEY and CDR2 SVGAGI. CDR3: CASSYRSVGSTDTQYF. For the CDR3, the DNA is TGTGCCAGCAGTTACAGGAGCGTCGGAAGCACAGATACGCAGTATTTT.

The chain has TRBV5-1 and TRBJ1-4; possibly TRBD1 for D (5 bases). The CDR3 contains 15 residues. Germline CDR1 reads SGHRS; CDR2 reads YFSETQ. The V end was cut by 4 bases, the J end by 14 bases, with 24 bases between. CDR3 protein: CASSLSGGGNEGLFF. The CDR3 nucleotides read TGCGCCAGCAGCCTCAGTGGGGGAGGTAATGAAGGGCTGTTTTTT.

The chain recombines TRBV18 with TRBJ1-2; the D is unclear. This CDR3 region has 13 residues. Germline lookup yields CDR1 KGHSH and CDR2 LQKENI. Deletions cut 3 bases from V and 1 base from J, with 6 bases between. The CDR3, as DNA: TGTGCCAGCTCACCTAGCGTTAACTATGGCTACACCTTC. Its protein is CASSPSVNYGYTF.

The gene calls are TRBV29-1 and TRBJ2-1, with a possible D match to TRBD1 (5 bases). The ends were cut back, 0 bases at V and 9 bases at J, with 12 bases in the middle. The CDR3 has 13 amino acids. Germline lookup yields CDR1 SQVTM and CDR2 ANQGSEA. CDR3 protein: CSVEDQGGVEQFF. CDR3 in DNA: TGCAGCGTTGAAGATCAGGGTGGGGTTGAGCAGTTCTTC.

The chain couples TRBV10-2 to TRBJ2-5, with 11 positions matching TRBD2. V was pared by 5 bases and J by 11 bases, with 7 bases of the junction left unmatched. The CDR3 loop spans 13 amino acids. CDR1 and CDR2 (germline): WSHSY, SAAADI. CDR3 DNA sequence: TGCGCCAGCAGTTCGACTAGCGGGGCACAGCAGTACTTC. Protein: CASSSTSGAQQYF.

This chain connects TRBV9 to TRBJ2-1; maybe TRBD2 (5 bases). Trimming left V 1 base short and J 6 bases short, with 14 bases between. CDR3 size: 15 residues. In germline, CDR1 is SGDLS, CDR2 YYNGEE. In DNA form, the CDR3 reads TGTGCCAGCAGCGTAACTAGTCAGATATCCAATGAGCAGTTCTTC. Translated, it gives CASSVTSQISNEQFF.

This chain uses TRBV7-7 with TRBJ1-1; TRBD1 matches at 7 bases. From germline, CDR1 is SSHAT and CDR2 FNYEAQ (reference sequence). Unmatched junction bases numbered 13, after V lost 5 bases and J lost 4 bases. The CDR3 sequence is 16 residues long. In nucleotides, the CDR3 is TGTGCCAGCAGCCTTAGCCCAGGGGGGTTTAGCACTGAAGCTTTCTTT. It codes for CASSLSPGGFSTEAFF.

This clone appeared once. The V call is TRBV10-3, the J call TRBJ2-2; 7 bases agree with TRBD2. Germline V CDR1 and CDR2: ENHRY, SYGVKD. CDR3 size: 15 residues. The ends lost 3 bases at V and 4 bases at J; junction bases unmatched: 5. The CDR3 DNA follows: TGTGCCATCAGTGAATTTTCGGGGGGCACCGGGGAGCTGTTTTTT. Translating gives CAISEFSGGTGELFF.